This TCR beta chain was identified in a study of cytomegalovirus exposure and HLA in healthy donors. Notes on this clone: Its antigen is unknown.

The length of the CDR3 is 14 residues. In germline, CDR1 is MNHNY, CDR2 SVGAGI (reference sequence). Between the trimmed V and J ends, which lost 7 bases and 0 bases, there was a span of 12 bases. Study-wide points: In a later analysis, several top co-occurrence clusters appeared linked to parvovirus B19, influenza, CMV and Epstein-Barr virus. The records held CMV serostatus as the only immune exposure information. Segments of the TCR beta V type were, in most cases, productive about 90% or about 30% of the time in an earlier analysis. Later, TCR association rates were found to vary by HLA locus, highest for DRB1 and lowest for HLA-C.

The PCR ran on 60 Vbeta and 13 Jbeta primers. Sequencing used immunoSEQ multiplex PCR; TCRdb keeps in-frame clones, though not all of them. Among more than 85,000 clones listed, 76% were seen once. Sequencing input: PBMCs. The chain links TRBV6-6 to TRBJ2-5; a weak D match, TRBD2 (7 bases). The clonotype was recovered from a man aged 25 to 45 in good health and CMV-seropositive. CDR3 amino acids: CASTDGGHQETQYF. CDR3 coding DNA: TGTGCCAGCACCGACGGGGGGCACCAAGAGACCCAGTACTTC.